The 25 T cell receptor beta chains presented below share a single source sample, sequenced in a study of T cells in Graves' hyperthyroidism and ophthalmopathy. TCR beta CDR3 regions were amplified from RNA. Using the HTBI primer set, a first-round RT-PCR was run on the TCR CDR3. From the multiplex PCR reads, TCRdb called clonotypes with MiXCR, one entry per CDR3 protein. The sample holds 500,000 or so distinct CDR3 sequences, over 15% seen once. Sequencing used blood. These receptors originate from a woman under 30 with Graves' ophthalmopathy.

This clonotype was detected ten times or more. V usage is TRBV28 and J usage is TRBJ2-3, with TRBD2 matching over 8 bases. CDR3 size: 16 residues. Trimming at V came to 5 bases and at J to 5 bases, leaving 12 bases not matched to a gene. Germline V gene sequence: CDR1 MDHEN, CDR2 SYDVKM. The CDR3 nucleotides read TGTGCCAGCAGTCGTGCTATGCGGGAGGTTTTAGATACGCAGTATTTT. It yields the protein CASSRAMREVLDTQYF.

This clonotype was seen ten or more times. V is TRBV5-1 and J is TRBJ1-6, with D perhaps TRBD1 (5 bases). Trimming left V 4 bases short and J 9 bases short, with 14 bases between. The CDR3 consists of 14 residues. Germline V gene data show CDR1 as SGHRS and CDR2 as YFSETQ. DNA for the CDR3: TGCGCCAGCAGCCCTGGCGCAGGGAGTTCACCCCTCCACTTT. Its translation is CASSPGAGSSPLHF.

This clonotype appeared many times. This rearrangement joins TRBV12-3 or TRBV12-4 to TRBJ2-7; TRBD1 matches at 7 bases. Trimming cost V 9 bases and J 3 bases; bases outside gene matches: 8. This CDR3 is 13 amino acids long. The CDR3 region is CASTGQPLYEQYF. The CDR3, as DNA: TGTGCCAGTACGGGACAGCCACTCTACGAGCAGTACTTC.

This clonotype came up a few times. The chain has TRBV29-1 and TRBJ2-2; D remains ambiguous. V was trimmed by 2 bases and J by 2 bases, leaving 12 bases between them. This CDR3 contains 15 residues. Germline lookup yields CDR1 SQVTM and CDR2 ANQGSEA. The CDR3 protein is CSVEPGETNTGELFF. In nucleotides, the CDR3 is TGCAGCGTTGAACCAGGAGAGACCAACACCGGGGAGCTGTTTTTT.

This clonotype was found many times. V gene TRBV12-5 combines with J gene TRBJ1-1; perhaps TRBD1 as D (6 bases). This CDR3 spans 16 amino acids. Germline CDR1 is LGHNT and CDR2 is FRNRAP. V was cut by 7 bases and J by 1 base, with 19 bases left in between. CDR3 DNA sequence: TGTGCTAGTGCCACTACCGTGACAGGCCGGAACACTGAAGCTTTCTTT. This sequence encodes CASATTVTGRNTEAFF.

Many counts were recorded for this clonotype. The chain employs TRBV28 and TRBJ2-7; D is uncertain. Germline V gene lookup returns CDR1 MDHEN and CDR2 SYDVKM. The V and J ends lost 1 base and 9 bases respectively, with 10 bases between them. This CDR3 is built from 12 residues. For the CDR3, the DNA is TGTGCCAGCAGTTTATACCCCCGAGGGCAGTACTTC. This codes for CASSLYPRGQYF.

The chain carries TRBV25-1 and TRBJ1-1, with D perhaps TRBD1 (5 bases). CDR3 length: 14 amino acids. Germline loops: CDR1 MGHDK, CDR2 SYGVNS. Trimming left V 7 bases short and J 8 bases short, with 20 bases between. CDR3 sequence reads: CASMDSRGLLEAFF. DNA of the CDR3: TGTGCCAGCATGGACTCGAGGGGTCTTTTAGAAGCTTTCTTT.

This clonotype was recorded many times. CDR3 residues: CASSGTDSYNSPLHF. In nucleotides, the CDR3 is TGTGCCAGCAGTGGGACGGACTCCTATAATTCACCCCTCCACTTT. J is TRBJ1-6 and V is TRBV11-1, with D maybe TRBD1 (5 bases). This CDR3 contains 15 residues. V was cut by 6 bases and J by 0 bases, with 9 bases left in between. Germline V gene sequence: CDR1 SGHAT, CDR2 FQDESV (reference sequence).

This sequence joins TRBV20-1 and TRBJ1-2, with TRBD1 as a possible D gene (5 bases). The V end was cut by 6 bases, the J end by 9 bases, with 17 bases between. The CDR3 length is 12 residues. Per the germline V gene, CDR1 is DFQATT and CDR2 is SNEGSKA (reference sequence). CDR3 residues: CSAWEGPYSYTF. In DNA, the CDR3 is TGCAGTGCCTGGGAGGGGCCTTATAGCTACACCTTC.

Many counts were recorded for this clonotype. The CDR3 protein is CAWSVPTRSNQPQHF. In nucleotides, the CDR3 is TGTGCCTGGAGTGTTCCGACACGTTCCAATCAGCCCCAGCATTTT. The chain uses TRBV30 and TRBJ1-5, with D unclear. The CDR3 loop spans 15 amino acids. The V end lost 0 bases, the J end lost 3 bases, and 12 bases lay between the germline ends. Germline loops: CDR1 GTSNPN, CDR2 SVGIG (reference sequence).

This clonotype came up a few times. A much larger clone is a single base away; this may be a read error. This chain connects TRBV28 to TRBJ2-6, with D tentatively TRBD1 or TRBD2 (6 bases each). The CDR3 has 16 amino acids. The germline gives CDR1 MDHEN, CDR2 SYDVKM. The CDR3 sequence is CASSLIRGLGASVLTF. The CDR3 bases are TGTGCCAGCAGTTTAATCCGGGGGCTCGGGGCCAGCGTCCTGACTTTC.

This clonotype was counted a few times. This chain links TRBV4-3 with TRBJ2-2; 8 bases match TRBD2. The CDR3 consists of 17 residues. The V gene end was trimmed by 0 bases and the J gene end by 3 bases; junction bases not matched to a gene: 6. Per the germline V gene, CDR1 is LGHNA and CDR2 is YSLEER. DNA of the CDR3: TGCGCCAGCAGCCAAGATCCAGCGGGAGAGTACACCGGGGAGCTGTTTTTT. Protein product: CASSQDPAGEYTGELFF.

The gene calls are TRBV10-3 and TRBJ2-1; TRBD2 aligns across 10 bases. The CDR3 length is 13 residues. In germline, CDR1 is ENHRY, CDR2 SYGVKD. V was clipped by 3 bases and J by 7 bases; unmatched bases: 0. The CDR3 loop reads CAISDSGRNEQFF. In nucleotides, the CDR3 is TGTGCCATCAGTGATAGCGGGAGGAATGAGCAGTTCTTC.

Of note for this clonotype: At one boundary the junction diverges from the germline segment, which might be a read error. The chain links TRBV14 to TRBJ2-5; a possible D gene is TRBD2 (6 bases). Germline V gene sequence: CDR1 SGHDN, CDR2 FVKESK. CDR3 size: 14 residues. The DNA of the CDR3 is TGTGCCAGCAGCCAAGATCGGGTTAGCGGATCCCAGCACTTC. It codes for CASSQDRVSGSQHF. Looking up the rest from reference TRBV14 and TRBJ2-5 gives the full variable domain: EAGVTQFPSHSVIEKGQTVTLRCDPISGHDNLYWYRRVMGKEIKFLLHFVKESKQDESGMPNNRFLAERTGGTYSTLKVQPAELEDSGVYFCASSQDRVSGSQHFGPGTRLLVL.

The chain employs TRBV5-8 and TRBJ1-1, with unresolved D. The V end lost 3 bases, the J end lost 5 bases, and 11 bases lay between the germline ends. Germline V gene sequence: CDR1 SGHTS, CDR2 YDEGEE. The CDR3 extends over 13 amino acids. CDR3 region: CASSSGLFTEAFF. The CDR3 DNA sequence: TGTGCCAGCAGCTCGGGGTTGTTTACTGAAGCTTTCTTT.

This clonotype was recorded only once. Possible read error: a much larger clone is one base away. The V and J genes are TRBV28 and TRBJ1-2; 9 bases line up with TRBD1. Unmatched junction bases numbered 6, after V lost 6 bases and J lost 7 bases. Germline V gene data show CDR1 as MDHEN and CDR2 as SYDVKM. The CDR3 is made up of 13 amino acids. This CDR3 reads CASRTGGTFGYTF. CDR3 nucleotides: TGTGCCAGCAGAACAGGGGGCACATTTGGCTACACCTTC.

The chain carries TRBV27 and TRBJ2-1; no clear D. The germline V gene has CDR1 MNHEY and CDR2 SMNVEV (reference sequence). This CDR3 is built from 11 residues. Between the trimmed V and J ends, which lost 6 bases and 6 bases, there was a span of 6 bases. The CDR3 nucleotides are TGTGCCAGCAGAAGAGTCAATGAGCAGTTCTTC. Amino acids: CASRRVNEQFF.

This clonotype was seen many times. The CDR3 region has the DNA TGCAGTGCTACCAACGGGGGGCGCACAGATACGCAGTATTTT. This sequence encodes CSATNGGRTDTQYF. This sequence joins TRBV20-1 and TRBJ2-3, with D perhaps matching TRBD2 (7 bases). The CDR3 is 14 residues long. Per the germline V gene, CDR1 is DFQATT and CDR2 is SNEGSKA (reference sequence). V was cut by 4 bases and J by 1 base, with 12 bases left in between.

There are many counts of this clonotype. CDR3 protein: CASSLEVLGGLSGNTIYF. CDR3 sequence (DNA): TGTGCCAGCAGCTTAGAGGTTTTAGGGGGCCTCTCTGGAAACACCATATATTTT. The chain recombines TRBV7-2 with TRBJ1-3, with 7 nucleotides matching TRBD1. In germline, CDR1 is SGHTA, CDR2 FQGNSA. J lost 0 bases, V lost 1 base, and 9 bases had no gene match. The CDR3 contains 18 residues. Together with reference TRBV7-2 and TRBJ1-3, the CDR3 gives the full variable domain: GAGVSQSPSNKVTEKGKDVELRCDPISGHTALYWYRQSLGQGLEFLIYFQGNSAPDKSGLPSDRFSAERTGGSVSTLTIQRTQQEDSAVYLCASSLEVLGGLSGNTIYFGEGSWLTVV.

This clonotype came up many times. The chain couples TRBV30 to TRBJ2-7; D may match TRBD1 or TRBD2 (5 bases each). The CDR3 is made up of 14 amino acids. The germline V gene has CDR1 GTSNPN and CDR2 SVGIG (reference sequence). The V end was cut by 1 base, the J end by 3 bases, with 13 bases between. The CDR3 DNA sequence: TGTGCCTGGAGTGGAGGGGAAGGGATCTACGAGCAGTACTTC. Amino acids: CAWSGGEGIYEQYF.

This clonotype was seen many times. The chain employs TRBV6-1 and TRBJ2-7, with D possibly matching TRBD2 (6 bases). The V end was cut by 10 bases, the J end by 3 bases, with 13 bases between. Germline V gene sequence: CDR1 MNHNS, CDR2 SASEGT. This CDR3 has 12 amino acids. This CDR3 is CATFQGGYEQYF. The CDR3 DNA is TGTGCCACCTTTCAGGGAGGCTACGAGCAGTACTTC.

V is TRBV10-3 and J is TRBJ1-2, with TRBD1 identical over 9 bases. Germline V gene sequence: CDR1 ENHRY, CDR2 SYGVKD. The CDR3 is 13 amino acids. The V gene end was trimmed by 3 bases and the J gene end by 9 bases; junction bases not matched to a gene: 5. The DNA of the CDR3 is TGTGCCATCAGTGAAACGGACAGGGGTAGCTACACCTTC. It is translated as CAISETDRGSYTF.

There are many counts of this clonotype. V is TRBV6-6 and J is TRBJ1-2; D not resolved. Germline V gene lookup returns CDR1 MNHNY and CDR2 SVGAGI (reference sequence). This CDR3 has 13 residues. Trimming removed 2 bases at V and 2 bases at J, with 6 bases between. As DNA, the CDR3 is TGTGCCAGCAGTTACGACGGGAACTATGGCTACACCTTC. Residues: CASSYDGNYGYTF.

In this sample, this clonotype turned up a few times. The chain couples TRBV6-1 to TRBJ2-1, with a weak D call TRBD2 (7 bases). Germline CDR1 and CDR2: MNHNS and SASEGT. The CDR3 consists of 16 residues. Trimming shortened V by 5 bases and J by 3 bases, and 17 bases separated the two germline ends. CDR3 in amino acids: CASSPFRGGDYNEQFF. The DNA for the CDR3 is TGTGCCAGCAGTCCTTTCAGAGGGGGGGACTACAATGAGCAGTTCTTC.

The chain joins TRBV4-2 to TRBJ2-1; D unresolved. The CDR3 contains 12 residues. Per the germline V gene, CDR1 is LGHNA and CDR2 is YNFKEQ. The V gene lost 1 base and the J gene lost 12 bases, with 10 bases spanning the gap. The CDR3 region is CASSQGSTGQFF. For the CDR3, the DNA is TGTGCCAGCAGCCAAGGGAGTACGGGGCAGTTCTTC.